The 21 T cell receptor beta chains presented below share a single source sample, sequenced in a study of blood T cells in healthy people across ages. A second PCR, run for roughly 7 to 12 cycles, used a sample-barcoded 5' primer plus a J-beta primer mix. One entry per CDR3 protein results from TCRdb running MiXCR on the 5' RACE reads. The data hold fewer than 900,000 distinct CDR3 sequences, with around 40% observed a single time. Sample: blood. The receptors derive from an older woman in good health.

This clonotype was seen more than once but under ten times. The V call is TRBV20-1, the J call TRBJ1-2; D gene unclear. Trimming left V 0 bases short and J 7 bases short, with 6 bases between. CDR1 and CDR2 from the germline V gene are DFQATT and SNEGSKA (reference sequence). CDR3 length: 11 residues. The CDR3 nucleotides read TGCAGTGCTAGAGACCATTCTGGCTACACCTTC. Translation: CSARDHSGYTF.

This clonotype came up a few times. The chain carries TRBV20-1 and TRBJ2-7; 10 bases match TRBD2. The CDR3 covers 16 residues. Germline loops: CDR1 DFQATT, CDR2 SNEGSKA (reference sequence). The junction had 18 bases not matched to a gene; V was cut back by 6 bases and J by 7 bases. CDR3 sequence (DNA): TGCAGTGCCCCTAGCGGGAGATCACACGTGGGGAATGAGCAGTACTTC. Translated, it gives CSAPSGRSHVGNEQYF.

This clonotype was counted a few times. The chain employs TRBV2 and TRBJ2-4, with D perhaps matching TRBD1 (5 bases). Trimming shortened V by 1 base and J by 1 base, and 5 bases separated the two germline ends. Germline V lookup: CDR1 SNHLY, CDR2 FYNNEI. The CDR3 spans 14 residues. The CDR3 DNA follows: TGTGCCAGCAGTGAAGACAGGGCCAAAAACATTCAGTACTTC. It translates to CASSEDRAKNIQYF.

This sequence joins TRBV7-9 and TRBJ2-5; tentative D call: TRBD2 (5 bases). V gave up 1 base and J gave up 2 bases, with 17 bases separating them. Germline-derived CDR1 and CDR2 are SEHNR and FQNEAQ (reference sequence). The CDR3 consists of 17 residues. In DNA, the CDR3 is TGTGCCAGCAGCTTAGGTCTAGGCGGGCCGGAGCAAGAGACCCAGTACTTC. It encodes CASSLGLGGPEQETQYF.

This clonotype was seen a handful of times. The rearrangement links TRBV6-2 or TRBV6-3 to TRBJ2-1; possibly TRBD2 for D (6 bases). Germline CDR1 reads MNHEY; CDR2 reads SVGEGT. The CDR3 is 15 residues long. With 5 bases removed from V and 5 bases from J, the gap between germline ends came to 16 bases. For the CDR3, the DNA is TGTGCCAGCAGTCTCACCGGACTACTCCACAATGAGCAGTTCTTC. Its protein is CASSLTGLLHNEQFF.

This clonotype has just a few counts. This chain uses TRBV6-2 or TRBV6-3 with TRBJ2-3; D is ambiguous. CDR1 is MNHEY and CDR2 is SVGEGT in the germline V gene. V was pared by 7 bases and J by 6 bases, with 17 bases between. The CDR3 has 14 amino acids. As DNA, the CDR3 is TGTGCCAGCAATAGTTACGTTCGGCACGATACGCAGTATTTT. Its translation: CASNSYVRHDTQYF.

The chain recombines TRBV15 with TRBJ2-3; D is ambiguous. CDR1 is LNHNV, CDR2 YYDKDF, per germline (reference sequence). The V and J ends lost 6 bases and 0 bases respectively, with 7 bases between them. The CDR3 loop spans 13 amino acids. The CDR3 here is CATRAPSTDTQYF. The CDR3 coding sequence is TGTGCCACCAGGGCACCTAGCACAGATACGCAGTATTTT.

The chain links TRBV12-3 or TRBV12-4 to TRBJ2-7; D call uncertain. The CDR3 loop spans 13 amino acids. Trimming removed 5 bases from V and 12 bases from J, with 20 bases in between. CDR3: CASSPVEVETLYF. The CDR3 bases are TGTGCCAGCAGTCCTGTAGAGGTGGAGACCCTGTACTTC.

This clonotype was recorded many times. The chain couples TRBV7-2 to TRBJ2-5; TRBD2 matches at 10 bases. Germline assignment: CDR1 SGHTA and CDR2 FQGNSA. The CDR3 sequence is 16 residues long. Germline trimming cut 1 base from V and 0 bases from J; bases unmatched to any gene: 2. The CDR3: CASSLDLAGDQETQYF. CDR3 DNA: TGTGCCAGCAGCTTAGACCTAGCGGGGGACCAAGAGACCCAGTACTTC. Supplemented by reference TRBV7-2 and TRBJ2-5, the full variable domain reads GAGVSQSPSNKVTEKGKDVELRCDPISGHTALYWYRQSLGQGLEFLIYFQGNSAPDKSGLPSDRFSAERTGGSVSTLTIQRTQQEDSAVYLCASSLDLAGDQETQYFGPGTRLLVL.

Note on this clonotype: The germline gene is not matched at one end of the junction; a read error may be the cause. V usage is TRBV2 and J usage is TRBJ2-5; 13 bases align to TRBD2. From germline, CDR1 is SNHLY and CDR2 FYNNEI. This CDR3 contains 18 residues. In DNA, the CDR3 is TGTACCAGCAGTCTCCAGAGAAAGACTAGCGGGAGGTCGGAGACCCAGTACTTC. This codes for CTSSLQRKTSGRSETQYF.

The rearrangement links TRBV24-1 to TRBJ1-5; no clear D. The germline gives CDR1 KGHDR, CDR2 SFDVKD. Trimming left V 1 base short and J 8 bases short, with 17 bases between. The CDR3 consists of 16 residues. This chain's CDR3 is CATSDFPVRGPEPQHF. The CDR3 DNA follows: TGTGCCACCAGTGATTTCCCGGTGAGAGGGCCGGAGCCCCAGCATTTT.

J is TRBJ2-3 and V is TRBV7-8; maybe TRBD2 (5 bases). The germline V and J ends were trimmed by 0 bases and 0 bases, with 7 bases remaining between them. CDR3 length: 15 amino acids. Germline CDR1 is SGHVS and CDR2 is FQNEAQ. DNA of the CDR3: TGTGCCAGCAGCTTAGCGGAGGTTAGCACAGATACGCAGTATTTT. Translating it yields CASSLAEVSTDTQYF.

V is TRBV29-1 and J is TRBJ1-1; D remains ambiguous. CDR1 and CDR2 from the germline V gene are SQVTM and ANQGSEA. The CDR3 contains 10 residues. V lost 5 bases to trimming and J lost 0 bases, with 1 base between them. The CDR3 sequence: CSVLNTEAFF. The CDR3 DNA reads as TGCAGCGTTTTGAACACTGAAGCTTTCTTT.

J is TRBJ2-1 and V is TRBV5-1; D is perhaps TRBD2 (5 bases). The germline CDR1 and CDR2 sequences are SGHRS and YFSETQ. Trimming removed 0 bases at V and 0 bases at J, with 13 bases between. The CDR3 length is 17 residues. In DNA form, the CDR3 reads TGCGCCAGCAGCTTGGTGAGGAGCGGAAGCTCCTACAATGAGCAGTTCTTC. Protein product: CASSLVRSGSSYNEQFF.

This clonotype was recorded once. One end of the junction does not line up with germline, which may come from a read error. The J gene is TRBJ2-1, the V gene TRBV2, with D possibly matching TRBD1 (6 bases). Per the germline V gene, CDR1 is SNHLY and CDR2 is FYNNEI. The length of the CDR3 is 16 residues. The CDR3 DNA reads as TGTGCCAGCAGTGACCCAATGGACAGCTCCTACAGTGAGCAGTTCTTC. Its protein product is CASSDPMDSSYSEQFF. Based on the CDR3 plus reference TRBV2 and TRBJ2-1, the full variable domain is EPEVTQTPSHQVTQMGQEVILRCVPISNHLYFYWYRQILGQKVEFLVSFYNNEISEKSEIFDDQFSVERPDGSNFTLKIRSTKLEDSAMYFCASSDPMDSSYSEQFFGPGTRLTVL.

This clonotype appeared a few times. The chain combines TRBV11-2 with TRBJ2-1; D possibly corresponds to TRBD2 (7 bases). Germline loops: CDR1 SGHAT, CDR2 FQNNGV. Trimming took 7 bases from V and 6 from J, leaving 19 bases between them. The CDR3 is made up of 15 amino acids. CDR3 protein: CASTVGAGVSNEQFF. CDR3 sequence (DNA): TGTGCCAGCACCGTGGGGGCGGGAGTGTCCAATGAGCAGTTCTTC.

The rearrangement uses TRBV9 and TRBJ2-5, with TRBD2 as a possible D gene (5 bases). The CDR3 contains 13 residues. Between the trimmed V and J ends, which lost 5 bases and 4 bases, there was a span of 12 bases. Germline CDR1 and CDR2: SGDLS and YYNGEE. The CDR3 sequence is CASRPMGRETQYF. In DNA, the CDR3 is TGTGCCAGCAGACCTATGGGGAGAGAGACCCAGTACTTC.

This rearrangement joins TRBV9 to TRBJ2-5; possibly TRBD1 for D (7 bases). Trimming shortened V by 3 bases and J by 4 bases, and 13 bases separated the two germline ends. This CDR3 is 14 amino acids long. Germline V gene data show CDR1 as SGDLS and CDR2 as YYNGEE. CDR3 DNA: TGTGCCAGCAGCGCTCCCCAGGGGGGAGAGACCCAGTACTTC. Protein product: CASSAPQGGETQYF. Combining the CDR3 with reference TRBV9 and TRBJ2-5 gives the whole variable domain DSGVTQTPKHLITATGQRVTLRCSPRSGDLSVYWYQQSLDQGLQFLIQYYNGEERAKGNILERFSAQQFPDLHSELNLSSLELGDSALYFCASSAPQGGETQYFGPGTRLLVL.

This clonotype was picked up many times. The CDR3 here is CASSPDHGQGAYEQYF. The CDR3 DNA reads as TGTGCCAGCAGCCCAGATCACGGGCAGGGGGCATACGAGCAGTACTTC. This chain connects TRBV7-6 to TRBJ2-7; TRBD1 matches 8 bases. J lost 4 bases, V lost 5 bases, and 13 bases had no gene match. The CDR3 totals 16 residues. Germline lookup yields CDR1 SGHVS and CDR2 FNYEAQ.

The genes are TRBV28 and TRBJ2-1, with TRBD2 matching over 16 bases. The CDR3 consists of 18 residues. V shed 6 bases, J shed 0 bases, and the junction held 5 bases outside the gene matches. Germline V gene data show CDR1 as MDHEN and CDR2 as SYDVKM. The CDR3 coding sequence is TGTGCCAGCAGCGGGACTAGCGGGAGGGAAAGCTCCTACAATGAGCAGTTCTTC. Translated, it gives CASSGTSGRESSYNEQFF.

This clonotype was observed a few times. This sequence joins TRBV20-1 and TRBJ2-5, with 8 bases aligning to TRBD2. CDR1 is DFQATT, CDR2 SNEGSKA, per germline (reference sequence). V gave up 1 base and J gave up 11 bases; unmatched junction bases: 15. This CDR3 contains 15 residues. CDR3 in DNA: TGCAGTGCTAGAGGACGGGGGGGCCGTGTAAATGAGCAGTACTTC. Its translation is CSARGRGGRVNEQYF.